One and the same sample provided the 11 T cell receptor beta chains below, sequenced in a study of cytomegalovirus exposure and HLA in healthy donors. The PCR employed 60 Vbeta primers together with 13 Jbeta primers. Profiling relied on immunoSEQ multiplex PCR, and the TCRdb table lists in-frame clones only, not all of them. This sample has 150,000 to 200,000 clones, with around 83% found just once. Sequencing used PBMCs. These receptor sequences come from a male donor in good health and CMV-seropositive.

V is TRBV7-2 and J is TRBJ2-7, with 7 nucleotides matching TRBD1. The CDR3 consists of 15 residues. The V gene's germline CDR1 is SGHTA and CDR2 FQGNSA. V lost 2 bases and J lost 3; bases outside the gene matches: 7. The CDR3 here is CASSLRLPGGYEQYF. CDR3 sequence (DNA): TGTGCCAGCAGCTTACGTCTTCCAGGGGGCTACGAGCAGTACTTC.

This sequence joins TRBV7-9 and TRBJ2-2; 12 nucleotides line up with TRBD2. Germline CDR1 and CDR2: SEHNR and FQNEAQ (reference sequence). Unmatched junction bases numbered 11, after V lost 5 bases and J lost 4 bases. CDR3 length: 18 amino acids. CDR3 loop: CASSPSASSGRVTGELFF. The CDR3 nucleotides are TGTGCCAGCAGCCCGAGCGCTTCTAGCGGGAGGGTCACCGGGGAGCTGTTTTTT. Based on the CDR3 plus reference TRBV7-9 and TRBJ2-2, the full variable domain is DTGVSQNPRHKITKRGQNVTFRCDPISEHNRLYWYRQTLGQGPEFLTYFQNEAQLEKSRLLSDRFSAERPKGSFSTLEIQRTEQGDSAMYLCASSPSASSGRVTGELFFGEGSRLTVL.

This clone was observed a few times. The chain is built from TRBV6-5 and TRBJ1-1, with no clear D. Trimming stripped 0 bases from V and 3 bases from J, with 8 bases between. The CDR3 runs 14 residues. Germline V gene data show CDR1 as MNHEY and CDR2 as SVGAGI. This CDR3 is CASSYSGGYTEAFF. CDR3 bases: TGTGCCAGCAGTTACTCGGGAGGGTACACTGAAGCTTTCTTT.

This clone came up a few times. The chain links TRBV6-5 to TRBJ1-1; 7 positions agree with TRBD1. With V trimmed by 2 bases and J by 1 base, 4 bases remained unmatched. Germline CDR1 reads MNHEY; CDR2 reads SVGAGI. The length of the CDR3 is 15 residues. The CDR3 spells CASSYGDSPNTEAFF. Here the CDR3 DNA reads TGTGCCAGCAGTTACGGGGACAGTCCGAACACTGAAGCTTTCTTT.

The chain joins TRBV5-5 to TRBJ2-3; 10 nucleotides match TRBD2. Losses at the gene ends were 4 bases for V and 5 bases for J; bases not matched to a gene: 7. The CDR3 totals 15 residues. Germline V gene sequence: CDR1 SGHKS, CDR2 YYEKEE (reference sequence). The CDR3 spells CASSPPGLAIDTQYF. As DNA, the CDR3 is TGTGCCAGCAGCCCACCGGGACTAGCGATAGATACGCAGTATTTT.

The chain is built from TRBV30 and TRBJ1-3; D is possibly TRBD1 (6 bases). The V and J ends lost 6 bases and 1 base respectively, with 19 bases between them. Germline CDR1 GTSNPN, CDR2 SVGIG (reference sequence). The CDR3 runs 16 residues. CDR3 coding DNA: TGTGCCTGTAAGGACAGCCAGTTTCGTTCTGGAAACACCATATATTTT. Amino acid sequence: CACKDSQFRSGNTIYF.

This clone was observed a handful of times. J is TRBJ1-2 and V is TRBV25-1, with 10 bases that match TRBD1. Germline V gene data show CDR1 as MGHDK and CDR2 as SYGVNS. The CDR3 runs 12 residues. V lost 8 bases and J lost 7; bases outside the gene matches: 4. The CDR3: CASRQGAGGYTF. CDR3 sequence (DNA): TGTGCCAGCCGACAGGGGGCGGGTGGCTACACCTTC.

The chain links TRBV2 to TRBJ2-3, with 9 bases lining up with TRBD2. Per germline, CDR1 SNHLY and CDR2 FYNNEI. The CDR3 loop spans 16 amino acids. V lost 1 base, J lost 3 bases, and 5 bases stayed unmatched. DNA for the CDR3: TGTGCCAGCAGTGAAGTGGGGGCGGGAGGGACAGATACGCAGTATTTT. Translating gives CASSEVGAGGTDTQYF.

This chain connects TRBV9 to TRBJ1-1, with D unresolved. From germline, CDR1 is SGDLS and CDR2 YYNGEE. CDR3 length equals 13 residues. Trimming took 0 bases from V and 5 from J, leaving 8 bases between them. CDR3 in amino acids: CASSVGGRTEAFF. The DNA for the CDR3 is TGTGCCAGCAGCGTAGGAGGGAGGACTGAAGCTTTCTTT.

This CDR3 is CASSVGQGSTDTQYF. For the CDR3, the DNA is TGTGCCAGCAGCGTGGGACAGGGCAGCACAGATACGCAGTATTTT. This rearrangement joins TRBV9 to TRBJ2-3; TRBD1 matches at 9 bases. Losses at the gene ends were 2 bases for V and 0 bases for J; bases not matched to a gene: 1. CDR1 SGDLS and CDR2 YYNGEE come from the germline V gene. This CDR3 is built from 15 residues. The whole variable domain, filled in from reference TRBV9 and TRBJ2-3, reads DSGVTQTPKHLITATGQRVTLRCSPRSGDLSVYWYQQSLDQGLQFLIQYYNGEERAKGNILERFSAQQFPDLHSELNLSSLELGDSALYFCASSVGQGSTDTQYFGPGTRLTVL.

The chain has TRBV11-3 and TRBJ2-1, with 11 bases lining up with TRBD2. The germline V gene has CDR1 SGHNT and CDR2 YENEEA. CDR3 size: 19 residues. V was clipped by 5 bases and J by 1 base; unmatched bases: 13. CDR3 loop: CASSGTDSGRARSYNEQFF. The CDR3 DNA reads TGTGCCAGCAGCGGGACGGATAGCGGGAGGGCACGGTCCTACAATGAGCAGTTCTTC. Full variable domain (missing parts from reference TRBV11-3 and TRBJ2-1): EAGVVQSPRYKIIEKKQPVAFWCNPISGHNTLYWYLQNLGQGPELLIRYENEEAVDDSQLPKDRFSAERLKGVDSTLKIQPAELGDSAVYLCASSGTDSGRARSYNEQFFGPGTRLTVL.